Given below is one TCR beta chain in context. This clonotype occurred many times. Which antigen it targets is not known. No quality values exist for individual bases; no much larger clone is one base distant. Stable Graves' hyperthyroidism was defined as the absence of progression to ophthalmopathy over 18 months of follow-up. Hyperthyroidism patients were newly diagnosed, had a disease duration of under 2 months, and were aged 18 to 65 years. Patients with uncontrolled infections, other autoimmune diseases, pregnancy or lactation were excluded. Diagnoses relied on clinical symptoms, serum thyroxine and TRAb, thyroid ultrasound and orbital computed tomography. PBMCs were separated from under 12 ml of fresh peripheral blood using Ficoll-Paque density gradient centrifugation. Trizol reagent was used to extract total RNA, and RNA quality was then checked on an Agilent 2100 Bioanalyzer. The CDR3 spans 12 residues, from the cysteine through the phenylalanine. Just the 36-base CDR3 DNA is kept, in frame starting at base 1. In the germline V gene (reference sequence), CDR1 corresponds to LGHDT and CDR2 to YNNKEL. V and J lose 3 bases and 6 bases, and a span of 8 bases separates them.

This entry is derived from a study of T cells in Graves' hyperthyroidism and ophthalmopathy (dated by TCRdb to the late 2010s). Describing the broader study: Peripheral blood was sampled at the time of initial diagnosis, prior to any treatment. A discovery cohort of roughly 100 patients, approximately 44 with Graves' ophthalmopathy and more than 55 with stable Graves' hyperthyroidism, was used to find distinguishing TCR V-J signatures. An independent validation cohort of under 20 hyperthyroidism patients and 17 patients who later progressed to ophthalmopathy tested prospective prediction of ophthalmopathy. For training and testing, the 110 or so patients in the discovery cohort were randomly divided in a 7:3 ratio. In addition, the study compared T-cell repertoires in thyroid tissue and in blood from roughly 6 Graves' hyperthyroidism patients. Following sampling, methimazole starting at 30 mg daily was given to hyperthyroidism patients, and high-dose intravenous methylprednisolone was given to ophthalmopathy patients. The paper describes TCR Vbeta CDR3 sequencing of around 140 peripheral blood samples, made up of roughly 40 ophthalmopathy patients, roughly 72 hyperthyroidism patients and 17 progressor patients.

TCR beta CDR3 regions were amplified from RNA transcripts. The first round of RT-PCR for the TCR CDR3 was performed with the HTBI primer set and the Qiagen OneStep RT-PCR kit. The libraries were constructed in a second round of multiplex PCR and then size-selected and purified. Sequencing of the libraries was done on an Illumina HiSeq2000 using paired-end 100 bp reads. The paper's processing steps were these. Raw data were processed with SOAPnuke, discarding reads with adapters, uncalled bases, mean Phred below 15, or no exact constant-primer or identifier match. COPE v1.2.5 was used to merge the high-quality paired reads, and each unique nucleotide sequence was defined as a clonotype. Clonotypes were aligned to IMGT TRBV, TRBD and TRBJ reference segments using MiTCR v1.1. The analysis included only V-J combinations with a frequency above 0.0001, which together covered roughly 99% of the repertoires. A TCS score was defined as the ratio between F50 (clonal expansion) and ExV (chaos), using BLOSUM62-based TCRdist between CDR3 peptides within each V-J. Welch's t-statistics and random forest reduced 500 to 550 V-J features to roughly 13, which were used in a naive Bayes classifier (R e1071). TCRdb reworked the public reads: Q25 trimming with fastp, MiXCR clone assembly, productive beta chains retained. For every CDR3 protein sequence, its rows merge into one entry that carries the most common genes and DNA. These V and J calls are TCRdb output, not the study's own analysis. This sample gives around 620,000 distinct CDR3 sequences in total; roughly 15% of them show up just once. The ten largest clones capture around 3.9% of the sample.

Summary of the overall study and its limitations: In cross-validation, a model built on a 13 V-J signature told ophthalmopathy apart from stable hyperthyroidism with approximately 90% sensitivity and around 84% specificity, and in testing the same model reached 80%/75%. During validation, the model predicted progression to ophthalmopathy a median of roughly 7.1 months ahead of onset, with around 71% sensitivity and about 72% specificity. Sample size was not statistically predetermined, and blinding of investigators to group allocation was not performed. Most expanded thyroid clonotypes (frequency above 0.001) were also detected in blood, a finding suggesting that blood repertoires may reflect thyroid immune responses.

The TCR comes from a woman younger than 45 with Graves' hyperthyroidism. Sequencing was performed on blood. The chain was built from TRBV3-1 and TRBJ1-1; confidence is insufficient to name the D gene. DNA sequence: TGTGCCAGCAGCCAGGGAGGGCCTGAAGCTTTCTTT. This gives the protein CASSQGGPEAFF.